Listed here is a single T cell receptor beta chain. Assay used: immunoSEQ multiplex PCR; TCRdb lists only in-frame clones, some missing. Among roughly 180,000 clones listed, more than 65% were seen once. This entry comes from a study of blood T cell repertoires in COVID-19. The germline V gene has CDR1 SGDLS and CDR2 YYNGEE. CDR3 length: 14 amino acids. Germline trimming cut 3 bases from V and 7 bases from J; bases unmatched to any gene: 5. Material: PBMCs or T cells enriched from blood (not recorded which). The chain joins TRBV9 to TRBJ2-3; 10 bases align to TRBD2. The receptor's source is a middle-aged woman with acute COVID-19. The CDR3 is CASSAGTSVNTQYF. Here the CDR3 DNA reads TGTGCCAGCAGCGCCGGGACTAGCGTGAATACGCAGTATTTT.